This TCR beta chain was identified during a study of early T cells in non-severe SARS-CoV-2 infection. In the study overall: The chains were unpaired, and the sequenced material was bulk RNA from unsorted whole blood.

CDR3 length: 15 residues. Trimming cost V 8 bases and J 0 bases; bases outside gene matches: 7. The germline gives CDR1 KGHSH, CDR2 LQKENI. TCRdb ran MiXCR on the 5' RACE reads and lists one entry per CDR3 protein. The sample records about 46,000 distinct CDR3 sequences, approximately 5.1% being singletons. This clonotype was seen repeatedly, ten times or more. The V and J genes are TRBV18 and TRBJ2-3, with TRBD2 matching 8 bases. The sequences come from whole blood, collected at baseline. The source is an adult who was a healthcare worker with PCR-confirmed SARS-CoV-2 infection or an uninfected control (not recorded which). For the CDR3, the DNA is TGTGCCAGCCAGGGCCCTAGCGGGAGCACAGATACGCAGTATTTT. Its protein is CASQGPSGSTDTQYF. Complete variable domain (other parts from reference TRBV18 and TRBJ2-3): NAGVMQNPRHLVRRRGQEARLRCSPMKGHSHVYWYRQLPEEGLKFMVYLQKENIIDESGMPKERFSAEFPKEGPSILRIQQVVRGDSAAYFCASQGPSGSTDTQYFGPGTRLTVL.